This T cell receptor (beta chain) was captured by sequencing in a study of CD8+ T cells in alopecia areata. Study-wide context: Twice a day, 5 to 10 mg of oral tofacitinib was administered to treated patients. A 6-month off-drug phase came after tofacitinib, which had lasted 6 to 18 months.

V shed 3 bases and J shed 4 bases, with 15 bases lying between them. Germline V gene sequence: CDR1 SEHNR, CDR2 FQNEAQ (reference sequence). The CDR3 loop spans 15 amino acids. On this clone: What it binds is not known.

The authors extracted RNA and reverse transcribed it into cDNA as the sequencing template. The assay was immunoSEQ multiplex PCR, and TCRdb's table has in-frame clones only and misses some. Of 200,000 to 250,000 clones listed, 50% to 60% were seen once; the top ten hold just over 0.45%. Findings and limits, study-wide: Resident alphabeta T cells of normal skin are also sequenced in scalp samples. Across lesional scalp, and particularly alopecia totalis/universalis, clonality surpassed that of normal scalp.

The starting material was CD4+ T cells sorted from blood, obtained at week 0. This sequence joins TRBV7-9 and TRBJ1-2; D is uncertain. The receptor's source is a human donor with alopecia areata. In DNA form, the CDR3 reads TGTGCCAGCAGCTTGGCCGAAGGCAGGAGCTATGGCTACACCTTC. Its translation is CASSLAEGRSYGYTF.